A selection of T cell receptor beta chains follows, all from one sample in a study of blood T cell repertoires in COVID-19. Generated by immunoSEQ multiplex PCR, the TCRdb table keeps only in-frame clones and is missing some. The sample yields about 130,000 clones, roughly 87% seen once. The specimen sequenced was peripheral blood. These TCRs come from a woman older than 75 with acute or convalescent COVID-19. The conserved cysteine and the conserved F or W are not part of the CDR3 here.

v_gene: TRBV23-1; j_gene: TRBJ1-2; CDR3aa: ASKTANYGYT
v_gene: TRBV7-9; j_gene: TRBJ1-1; CDR3aa: ASSLTQGTEAF
v_gene: TRBV6-1; j_gene: TRBJ1-1; CDR3aa: ASSVKDRFANTEAF
v_gene: TRBV5-6; j_gene: TRBJ1-2; CDR3aa: ASREGREDYGYT
v_gene: TRBV19; j_gene: TRBJ1-1; CDR3aa: ASSIRDRRGGAF
v_gene: TRBV28; j_gene: TRBJ1-6; CDR3aa: ASSSPLIRTENNSPLH
v_gene: TRBV19; j_gene: TRBJ2-6; CDR3aa: ASSRIQFSGANVLT
v_gene: TRBV6-5; j_gene: TRBJ1-4; CDR3aa: ASHQVAGSNEKLF
v_gene: TRBV5-1; j_gene: TRBJ1-1; CDR3aa: ASSFTGENTEAF
v_gene: TRBV6-1; j_gene: TRBJ2-7; CDR3aa: ASSERAGAYEQY
v_gene: TRBV4-1; j_gene: TRBJ2-3; CDR3aa: ASSQDPALAGVLTQY
v_gene: TRBV4-1; j_gene: TRBJ2-1; CDR3aa: ASSSLAGGLHEQF
v_gene: TRBV19; j_gene: TRBJ1-6; CDR3aa: ASNRGDNSPLH
v_gene: TRBV6-5; j_gene: TRBJ1-4; CDR3aa: ASRTVNEKLF
v_gene: TRBV11-2; j_gene: TRBJ2-1; CDR3aa: ASSLEWGTGFYNEQF
v_gene: TRBV19; j_gene: TRBJ2-2; CDR3aa: ASSIDRATGELF
v_gene: TRBV19; j_gene: TRBJ1-5; CDR3aa: ASSISGTGYQPQH
v_gene: TRBV18; j_gene: TRBJ2-2; CDR3aa: ASSPIGAGELF
v_gene: TRBV7-2; j_gene: TRBJ1-6; CDR3aa: ASSFTGGQYNSPLH
v_gene: TRBV5-1; j_gene: TRBJ2-7; CDR3aa: ASSYNQGAGYEQY
v_gene: TRBV6-5; j_gene: TRBJ1-1; CDR3aa: ATGDRSMNTEAF
v_gene: TRBV2; j_gene: TRBJ1-6; CDR3aa: ASSVSQGNSPLH
v_gene: TRBV11-3; j_gene: TRBJ1-1; CDR3aa: ASSLDRDSEAF
v_gene: TRBV5-1; j_gene: TRBJ1-2; CDR3aa: ASSLGTPGSGYT
v_gene: TRBV7-9; j_gene: TRBJ1-3; CDR3aa: ASSRNPGQLVDSGNTIY
v_gene: TRBV6-6; j_gene: TRBJ1-4; CDR3aa: ASSHLTEKLF
v_gene: TRBV7-9; j_gene: TRBJ2-6; CDR3aa: ASSRGQGGSGANVLT
v_gene: TRBV5-4; j_gene: TRBJ2-3; CDR3aa: ASSPGTSGGADTQY
v_gene: TRBV7-3; j_gene: TRBJ1-1; CDR3aa: ASSLDNLSTEAF
v_gene: TRBV29-1; j_gene: TRBJ1-3; CDR3aa: SVEDLPGWHRALGNTIY
v_gene: TRBV28; j_gene: TRBJ1-1; CDR3aa: ASKGQGAEAF
v_gene: TRBV25-1; j_gene: TRBJ2-2; CDR3aa: ASSDLQSSGELF
v_gene: TRBV5-1; j_gene: TRBJ2-5; CDR3aa: ASREVGLETQY
v_gene: TRBV11-2; j_gene: TRBJ1-2; CDR3aa: ASSLATGQGRDGYT
v_gene: TRBV21-1; j_gene: TRBJ2-2; CDR3aa: ASSKVTRTGALGAGELF
v_gene: TRBV7-2; j_gene: TRBJ1-4; CDR3aa: ASSYYSRRELF
v_gene: TRBV12-3/TRBV12-4; j_gene: TRBJ1-6; CDR3aa: ATGLQNSPLH
v_gene: TRBV11-2; j_gene: TRBJ2-1; CDR3aa: ASSTPGLAIHEQF
v_gene: TRBV19; j_gene: TRBJ2-7; CDR3aa: ASSLNGEGSYEQY
v_gene: TRBV20-1; j_gene: TRBJ2-5; CDR3aa: SATLAETQY
v_gene: TRBV28; j_gene: TRBJ1-1; CDR3aa: AIQAGGSNTEAF
v_gene: TRBV4-3; j_gene: TRBJ1-2; CDR3aa: ASSRAEGAGYGYT
v_gene: TRBV7-9; j_gene: TRBJ1-1; CDR3aa: ASSDVRIEAF
v_gene: TRBV2; j_gene: TRBJ2-7; CDR3aa: ASSATSGGTEQY
v_gene: TRBV9; j_gene: TRBJ1-1; CDR3aa: ASSVGMAGNTEAF
v_gene: TRBV4-1; j_gene: TRBJ1-2; CDR3aa: ASSQARDRVYGYT
v_gene: TRBV7-9; j_gene: TRBJ1-6; CDR3aa: ASSLAGAYNSPLH
v_gene: TRBV28; j_gene: TRBJ1-6; CDR3aa: AISPGGSLH
v_gene: TRBV7-9; j_gene: TRBJ1-1; CDR3aa: ASTKGAMVTEAF
v_gene: TRBV5-1; j_gene: TRBJ2-6; CDR3aa: ASSVLSGANVLT
v_gene: TRBV2; j_gene: TRBJ1-1; CDR3aa: ASTRTGGIAF
v_gene: TRBV9; j_gene: TRBJ2-5; CDR3aa: ASSTTPGTRQETQY
v_gene: TRBV5-1; j_gene: TRBJ2-1; CDR3aa: ASSAGAADSYNEQF
v_gene: TRBV7-2; j_gene: TRBJ1-1; CDR3aa: ASRIDSFEAF
v_gene: TRBV5-8; j_gene: TRBJ1-4; CDR3aa: ASSLAGQSNEKLF
v_gene: TRBV6-6; j_gene: TRBJ1-2; CDR3aa: ASSAHSPPTADGYT
v_gene: TRBV5-1; j_gene: TRBJ1-1; CDR3aa: ASSLPSSGTEAF